This record looks at one TCR beta chain sequence and its context. This specimen comes from a study of blood T cell repertoires in COVID-19. Looking at the study overall: Sample material is recorded as cDNA or gDNA derived from T cells, B-cell-depleted T cells, or PBMCs.

Germline V gene data show CDR1 as GTSNPN and CDR2 as SVGIG (reference sequence). With 3 bases removed from V and 8 bases from J, the gap between germline ends came to 19 bases. This CDR3 spans 15 amino acids. TCRdb keeps only in-frame clones here, not all; method: immunoSEQ multiplex PCR. The sample shows about 160,000 clones, approximately 82% of them seen only once. The sequence came from a human donor with acute or convalescent COVID-19. The donor label of this sample is uncertain. The material sequenced was peripheral blood. This rearrangement joins TRBV30 to TRBJ1-4; TRBD1 might be the D (6 bases). The CDR3 nucleotides read TGTGCCTGGAGACTCAAGACAGGCATGACAGAAAAACTGTTTTTT. Translated, it gives CAWRLKTGMTEKLFF.